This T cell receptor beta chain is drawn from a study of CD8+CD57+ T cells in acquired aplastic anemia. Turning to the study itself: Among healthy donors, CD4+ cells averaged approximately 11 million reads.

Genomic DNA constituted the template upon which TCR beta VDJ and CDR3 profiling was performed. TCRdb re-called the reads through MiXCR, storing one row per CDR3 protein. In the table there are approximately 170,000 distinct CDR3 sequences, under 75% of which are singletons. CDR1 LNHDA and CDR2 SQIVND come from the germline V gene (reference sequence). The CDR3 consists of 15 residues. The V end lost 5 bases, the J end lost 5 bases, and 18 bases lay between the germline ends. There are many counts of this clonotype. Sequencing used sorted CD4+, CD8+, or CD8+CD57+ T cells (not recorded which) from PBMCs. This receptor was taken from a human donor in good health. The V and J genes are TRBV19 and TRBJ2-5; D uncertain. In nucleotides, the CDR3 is TGTGCCAGTAGTCCCCGGACCCATGACAAGGAGACCCAGTACTTC. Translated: CASSPRTHDKETQYF.